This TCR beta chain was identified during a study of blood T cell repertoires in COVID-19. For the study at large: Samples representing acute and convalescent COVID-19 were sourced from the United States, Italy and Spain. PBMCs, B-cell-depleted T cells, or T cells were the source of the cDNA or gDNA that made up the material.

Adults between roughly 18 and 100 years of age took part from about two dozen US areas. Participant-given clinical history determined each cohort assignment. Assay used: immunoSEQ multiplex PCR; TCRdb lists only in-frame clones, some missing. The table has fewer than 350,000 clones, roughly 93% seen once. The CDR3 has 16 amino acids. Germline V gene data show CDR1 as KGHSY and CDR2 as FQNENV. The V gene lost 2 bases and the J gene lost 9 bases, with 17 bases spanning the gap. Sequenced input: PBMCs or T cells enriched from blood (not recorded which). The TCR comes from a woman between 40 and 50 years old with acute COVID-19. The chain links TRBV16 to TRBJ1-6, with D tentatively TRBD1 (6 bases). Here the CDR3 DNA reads TGTGCCAGCAGCCAAACAGGGTTAAATCTCGGTTCACCCCTCCACTTT. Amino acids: CASSQTGLNLGSPLHF. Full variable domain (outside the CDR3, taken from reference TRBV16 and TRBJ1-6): GEEVAQTPKHLVRGEGQKAKLYCAPIKGHSYVFWYQQVLKNEFKFLISFQNENVFDETGMPKERFSAKCLPNSPCSLEIQATKLEDSAVYFCASSQTGLNLGSPLHFGNGTRLTVT.